This passage covers 17 T cell receptor beta chains from one sample sequenced in a study of post-analysis software for immune sequencing data. Findings and limits, study-wide: In patients, five or six TRBV segments were more frequent than in controls, with TRBV5-6, TRBV5-1 and TRBV20-1 among them.

Their specific antigens are unknown. TCR beta cDNA libraries included unique molecular identifiers. TCRdb independently ran MiXCR on the PCR reads; one entry per CDR3 protein. The sample has hundreds of thousands of distinct CDR3 sequences, approximately 46% seen once. The sequenced sample was blood. These receptors were taken from a girl under 18 with multiple sclerosis.

The chain has TRBV29-1 and TRBJ1-2, with 7 bases fitting TRBD1. J was trimmed by 3 bases and V by 7 bases; bases with no gene match: 5. The CDR3 loop spans 12 amino acids. Germline-derived CDR1 and CDR2 are SQVTM and ANQGSEA. The CDR3 loop is CSGVTGDYGYTF. CDR3 in DNA: TGCAGCGGCGTAACAGGGGACTATGGCTACACCTTC.

The chain joins TRBV20-1 to TRBJ2-7, with 9 bases identical to TRBD2. This CDR3 contains 15 residues. Germline-derived CDR1 and CDR2 are DFQATT and SNEGSKA (reference sequence). V lost 5 bases, J lost 3 bases, and 11 bases stayed unmatched. This chain's CDR3 is CSAPRTSDGGYEQYF. The CDR3 nucleotides are TGCAGTGCTCCGAGGACTAGCGATGGAGGCTACGAGCAGTACTTC.

J is TRBJ2-1 and V is TRBV20-1, with a tentative D call TRBD1 (5 bases). Trimming took 6 bases from V and 6 from J, leaving 12 bases between them. The germline V gene has CDR1 DFQATT and CDR2 SNEGSKA (reference sequence). This CDR3 is built from 12 residues. CDR3 amino acids: CSAMNQGNEQFF. In nucleotides, the CDR3 is TGCAGTGCCATGAATCAGGGCAATGAGCAGTTCTTC.

This chain connects TRBV20-1 to TRBJ1-1; 7 positions match TRBD1. The CDR3 sequence is 14 residues long. V gave up 7 bases and J gave up 2 bases; unmatched junction bases: 10. Germline CDR1 reads DFQATT; CDR2 reads SNEGSKA (reference sequence). CDR3 amino acids: CSGRQGQSNTEAFF. DNA for the CDR3: TGCAGTGGGCGCCAGGGACAGTCTAACACTGAAGCTTTCTTT.

This clonotype has ten or more counts. This sequence joins TRBV5-1 and TRBJ2-3; TRBD1 or TRBD2 may be the D gene (5 bases each). This CDR3 has 12 amino acids. Trimming removed 3 bases from V and 8 bases from J, with 10 bases in between. The germline V gene encodes CDR1 SGHRS and CDR2 YFSETQ. The CDR3 sequence is CASSSEGPTQYF. Here the CDR3 DNA reads TGCGCCAGCAGCTCCGAGGGACCTACGCAGTATTTT.

This chain uses TRBV4-1 with TRBJ2-1, with D perhaps TRBD1 or TRBD2 (5 bases each). V was shortened by 0 bases and J by 6 bases, with 21 bases between the two germline ends. The length of the CDR3 is 18 residues. The germline V gene encodes CDR1 MGHRA and CDR2 YSYEKL. The CDR3 region has the DNA TGCGCCAGCAGCCAAGATCCGGGGCTGGGGGAGTTTTTCAATGAGCAGTTCTTC. This translates into CASSQDPGLGEFFNEQFF.

On this clonotype itself: The junction differs from germline at one of its ends, possibly a read error. The chain links TRBV7-7 to TRBJ2-7, with D unclear. Germline CDR1 is SSHAT and CDR2 is FNYEAQ (reference sequence). The CDR3 contains 15 residues. The CDR3 reads CASSPTSSRTYEQYF. CDR3 bases: TGTGCTAGCAGCCCCACCTCTTCCCGGACCTACGAGCAGTACTTC.

This sequence joins TRBV7-9 and TRBJ2-1, with 8 bases aligning to TRBD1. The V gene end was trimmed by 3 bases and the J gene end by 10 bases; junction bases not matched to a gene: 5. The CDR3 is 13 residues long. Germline assignment: CDR1 SEHNR and CDR2 FQNEAQ (reference sequence). CDR3 loop: CASSFDRGEEQFF. In nucleotides, the CDR3 is TGTGCCAGCAGCTTCGACAGGGGTGAAGAGCAGTTCTTC.

This clonotype appeared a single time. J is TRBJ1-5 and V is TRBV6-2 or TRBV6-3; D is perhaps TRBD1 (6 bases). Germline V CDR1 and CDR2: MNHEY, SVGEGT. The CDR3 runs to 13 residues. Trimming stripped 2 bases from V and 9 bases from J, with 11 bases between. The CDR3 reads CASSYQGTRPQHF. In DNA, the CDR3 is TGTGCCAGCAGTTACCAGGGGACACGGCCCCAGCATTTT.

This rearrangement joins TRBV7-8 to TRBJ2-7; 10 bases are a match to TRBD1. CDR3 size: 16 residues. Looked up from germline, CDR1 is SGHVS and CDR2 is FQNEAQ. The V and J ends lost 5 bases and 3 bases, in that order; junction bases with no gene match: 10. The CDR3 DNA follows: TGTGCCAGCAGCCCGACGACAGGGGGCGAAGACTACGAGCAGTACTTC. As protein: CASSPTTGGEDYEQYF.

J is TRBJ2-1 and V is TRBV12-3 or TRBV12-4, with D possibly being TRBD1 or TRBD2 (5 bases each). The CDR3 is made up of 13 amino acids. Deletions cut 3 bases from V and 8 bases from J, with 11 bases between. CDR3 sequence reads: CASSLGVRDEQFF. CDR3 bases: TGTGCCAGCAGTTTGGGGGTAAGGGATGAGCAGTTCTTC.

The sample holds one count of this clonotype. V and J are TRBV15 and TRBJ1-2; D remains ambiguous. V lost 5 bases to trimming and J lost 8 bases, with 15 bases between them. The CDR3 is 13 residues long. Germline values: CDR1 LNHNV, CDR2 YYDKDF (reference sequence). The CDR3 DNA sequence: TGTGCCACCAGCCCCCCTTCAGGAACGGGCTACACCTTC. Translation gives CATSPPSGTGYTF.

This chain links TRBV28 with TRBJ2-7; D is unclear. The V gene's germline CDR1 is MDHEN and CDR2 SYDVKM. V was pared by 6 bases and J by 7 bases, with 10 bases between. CDR3 length: 11 amino acids. CDR3 protein: CASSPVGEQYF. Here the CDR3 DNA reads TGTGCCAGCAGCCCCGTAGGTGAGCAGTACTTC.

V and J are TRBV27 and TRBJ2-4; 14 bases map to TRBD2. Germline assignment: CDR1 MNHEY and CDR2 SMNVEV (reference sequence). Trimming cost V 5 bases and J 1 base; bases outside gene matches: 7. The CDR3 runs 18 residues. The chain's CDR3 is CASSQKGLAGVAKNIQYF. The CDR3 nucleotides read TGTGCCAGCAGTCAGAAGGGACTAGCGGGAGTGGCCAAAAACATTCAGTACTTC.

To note about this clonotype: Compared with germline, one end of the junction differs, possibly owing to a read error. The V and J genes are TRBV5-1 and TRBJ1-4; D ambiguous. Per germline, CDR1 SGHRS and CDR2 YFSETQ. CDR3 length equals 14 residues. CDR3 sequence reads: CASSPEGRNGKLFF. The DNA for the CDR3 is TGCGCCAGCAGCCCCGAGGGTCGGAATGGAAAACTGTTTTTT. Variable domain in full (rest from reference TRBV5-1 and TRBJ1-4): KAGVTQTPRYLIKTRGQQVTLSCSPISGHRSVSWYQQTPGQGLQFLFEYFSETQRNKGNFPGRFSGRQFSNSRSEMNVSTLELGDSALYLCASSPEGRNGKLFFGSGTQLSVL.

The genes are TRBV27 and TRBJ1-1; D unclear. The length of the CDR3 is 14 residues. The V gene's germline CDR1 is MNHEY and CDR2 SMNVEV (reference sequence). V shed 6 bases and J shed 4 bases, with 15 bases lying between them. Written as DNA, the CDR3 is TGTGCCAGCAGAACCCCACGTGTCGGCACTGAAGCTTTCTTT. It is translated as CASRTPRVGTEAFF.

The CDR3 here is CSAGGLAGFTDTQYF. The CDR3, as DNA: TGCAGTGCTGGGGGACTAGCGGGGTTCACAGATACGCAGTATTTT. The rearrangement links TRBV20-1 to TRBJ2-3; 13 positions match TRBD2. V lost 5 bases to trimming and J lost 2 bases; unmatched junction nucleotides: 4. The length of the CDR3 is 15 residues. The germline V gene has CDR1 DFQATT and CDR2 SNEGSKA (reference sequence).